Below, 5 T cell receptor beta chains from the same sample are listed, as sequenced in a study of shared T cell receptors in the human thymus. Some clones are missing from TCRdb's copy, which holds only in-frame ones; the method was immunoSEQ multiplex PCR. The table lists approximately 660,000 clones, 88% of them singletons. The same sample was also studied in work on human thymus T cells.

The sequenced sample consisted of thymocytes. The receptor source for this set is a boy younger than two with a congenital heart defect.

The V and J genes are TRBV6-1 and TRBJ2-2, with 8 positions matching TRBD1. The CDR3 runs 13 residues. The J segment lost 4 bases and the V segment lost 8 bases, leaving 3 bases of the junction unmatched. Per germline, CDR1 MNHNS and CDR2 SASEGT. DNA of the CDR3: TGTGCCAGCCGCAGGGGGCCCACCGGGGAGCTGTTTTTT. It yields the protein CASRRGPTGELFF.

The chain has TRBV5-1 and TRBJ2-2; 11 positions agree with TRBD2. The CDR3 runs to 18 residues. The V gene's germline CDR1 is SGHRS and CDR2 YFSETQ. V lost 1 base and J lost 3; bases outside the gene matches: 8. CDR3 in DNA: TGCGCCAGCAGCTTGCGGGTAGCGGGAGGGCCCGACACCGGGGAGCTGTTTTTT. Its protein product is CASSLRVAGGPDTGELFF. The variable domain in full, completed from reference TRBV5-1 and TRBJ2-2, reads KAGVTQTPRYLIKTRGQQVTLSCSPISGHRSVSWYQQTPGQGLQFLFEYFSETQRNKGNFPGRFSGRQFSNSRSEMNVSTLELGDSALYLCASSLRVAGGPDTGELFFGEGSRLTVL.

The chain employs TRBV27 and TRBJ1-1, with no clear D. CDR1 and CDR2 from the germline V gene are MNHEY and SMNVEV (reference sequence). Trimming took off 4 bases at V and 10 bases at J, with 13 bases between the two ends. The CDR3 loop spans 12 amino acids. CDR3 amino acids: CASSSAGSGAFF. The DNA for the CDR3 is TGTGCCAGCAGTTCGGCCGGATCGGGAGCTTTCTTT.

Written as DNA, the CDR3 is TGTGCCAGCAGTTTATGGACGGAGGGGGAGACCCAGTACTTC. This gives the protein CASSLWTEGETQYF. The chain uses TRBV6-6 and TRBJ2-5; weak D call: TRBD2 (6 bases). Per germline, CDR1 MNHNY and CDR2 SVGAGI (reference sequence). The germline V and J ends were trimmed by 4 bases and 5 bases, with 14 bases remaining between them. There are 14 residues in the CDR3.

V usage is TRBV11-2 and J usage is TRBJ2-1; the D is unclear. The germline gives CDR1 SGHAT, CDR2 FQNNGV. The length of the CDR3 is 14 residues. V lost 5 bases to trimming and J lost 2 bases, with 10 bases between them. The CDR3 protein is CASSSRVTYNEQFF. DNA of the CDR3: TGTGCCAGCAGCAGCCGCGTCACCTACAATGAGCAGTTCTTC. Full variable domain (outside the CDR3, taken from reference TRBV11-2 and TRBJ2-1): EAGVAQSPRYKIIEKRQSVAFWCNPISGHATLYWYQQILGQGPKLLIQFQNNGVVDDSQLPKDRFSAERLKGVDSTLKIQPAKLEDSAVYLCASSSRVTYNEQFFGPGTRLTVL.